The rows below give T cell receptor beta chains drawn from one sample of a study of CXCR3-negative and CXCR3-positive naive CD8 T cells. Following a re-call of the 5' RACE reads, TCRdb has one entry per CDR3 protein and lacks DNA. The sample has approximately 140,000 distinct CDR3 sequences. Sequenced input: naive CXCR3+ CD8+ T cells from blood. These receptors were collected from a human donor in good health. Some clones in this sample may be carry-over from other donors' samples. CDR3s include the opening cysteine and the closing phenylalanine or tryptophan. Each record gives: J gene, V gene, CDR3 protein.

TRBJ2-1 | TRBV5-1 | CASSQTGGWNEQFF
TRBJ2-1 | TRBV25-1 | CASSERGANEQFF
TRBJ2-5 | TRBV29-1 | CSVPTAQETQYF
TRBJ1-2 | TRBV5-1 | CASSLEGEWRNYGYTF
TRBJ2-4 | TRBV19 | CASSISAGWANIQYF
TRBJ2-5 | TRBV5-1 | CASSLVGGTRETQYF
TRBJ2-7 | TRBV4-1 | CASSQAITGSYEQYF
TRBJ2-1 | TRBV7-9 | CASNWGLAGNEQFF
TRBJ2-5 | TRBV28 | CASSPTSSTAQYF
TRBJ2-5 | TRBV12-3/TRBV12-4 | CASIQSGYQETQYF
TRBJ2-1 | TRBV6-2/TRBV6-3 | CASSYAPGTGYNEQFF
TRBJ2-7 | TRBV4-1 | CATSAKGLGEYEQYF
TRBJ2-1 | TRBV5-5 | CASSLMLGTGGNEQFF
TRBJ2-7 | TRBV9 | CASSVAGQGTDEQYF
TRBJ2-5 | TRBV7-9 | CASSPTPLEQETQYF
TRBJ2-7 | TRBV7-2 | CASSLLAGTYEQYF
TRBJ1-2 | TRBV4-1 | CASSLDREVGGYTF
TRBJ2-2 | TRBV29-1 | CSAAPGAGELFF
TRBJ2-7 | TRBV10-3 | CAIMADLPYEQYF
TRBJ2-1 | TRBV18 | CASLGTSSYNEQFF
TRBJ2-3 | TRBV27 | CASSFLLAGGTDTQYF
TRBJ1-2 | TRBV12-3/TRBV12-4 | CASTTGHNGYTF
TRBJ2-7 | TRBV2 | CASSFYSGTDLYEQYF
TRBJ1-4 | TRBV7-8 | CASSPTGVGFDEKLFF
TRBJ2-2 | TRBV6-5 | CASSSDWGGELFF